This is a list of T cell receptor beta chains from one sample in a study of cytomegalovirus exposure and HLA in healthy donors. Method: immunoSEQ multiplex PCR; TCRdb's copy keeps in-frame clones and lacks some. Among 130,000 to 150,000 clones listed, around nine tenths were seen once. Sequencing used PBMCs. Receptors were obtained from a young woman in good health and CMV-seropositive. Both conserved end residues are part of each CDR3. Fields, in order: CDR3 length, J gene, V gene, CDR3 protein.

14,TRBJ1-1,TRBV7-2,CASSYRDRNTEAFF
21,TRBJ2-2,TRBV18,CASSPRYSSGGNPANTGELFF
15,TRBJ2-3,TRBV9,CASSVGVAPGDTQYF
15,TRBJ2-5,TRBV15,CATSRDRGGVETQYF
14,TRBJ1-2,TRBV19,CASSKRQGNYGYTF
14,TRBJ2-1,TRBV6-1,CATEREWAYNEQFF
15,TRBJ1-5,TRBV19,CASSIDRGGNQPQHF
20,TRBJ1-3,TRBV4-3,CASSQEFGGTGTYIGNTIYF
15,TRBJ1-6,TRBV11-2,CASSLGGTGAGALHF
17,TRBJ1-2,TRBV30,CAWNSDALRSGSSGYTF
15,TRBJ2-3,TRBV5-4,CASSLAGTYTDTQYF
15,TRBJ1-4,TRBV9,CASSGTGKTNEKLFF
11,TRBJ2-1,TRBV6-5,CASNNYNEQFF
15,TRBJ1-3,TRBV5-4,CASSLDRDSGNTIYF
11,TRBJ2-3,TRBV30,CAWSVSDTQYF
13,TRBJ1-2,TRBV7-8,CASSLQGVGGYTF
15,TRBJ2-1,TRBV2,CASSELAGLYNEQFF
15,TRBJ2-3,TRBV7-2,CASSPKRGFTDTQYF
12,TRBJ1-2,TRBV6-6,CASSGQGNGYTF
16,TRBJ2-5,TRBV6-5,CASSYATGVAGETQYF
15,TRBJ1-1,TRBV5-4,CASSFYRGMNTEAFF
18,TRBJ1-5,TRBV7-8,CASSPQSHRGPSNQPQHF
14,TRBJ2-7,TRBV27,CASRPGQASYEQYF
13,TRBJ2-7,TRBV18,CASSPPSGGKQYF
15,TRBJ1-4,TRBV6-1,CASRGQGTTNEKLFF
15,TRBJ1-1,TRBV19,CASKRTGGMNTEAFF
14,TRBJ2-2,TRBV2,CASSATRDTGELFF
16,TRBJ1-2,TRBV25-1,CASSEFGGGAPDGYTF
16,TRBJ2-7,TRBV5-1,CASSSILAGTSYEQYF